This passage covers 30 T cell receptor beta chains from one sample sequenced in a study of somatic mutations in cytotoxic T cells in rheumatoid arthritis. Assay: immunoSEQ multiplex PCR; the TCRdb copy retains only in-frame clones and omits some. The sample records thousands of clones, 60% to 75% being singletons. Sequenced input: CD8+ T cells sorted from blood. The source of these receptors is a man between 35 and 55 years old in good health.

This clone has just one count. The CDR3 region is CASGHDDRGSETQYF. CDR3 bases: TGTGCCAGCGGGCACGATGACAGGGGGAGTGAGACCCAGTACTTC. The rearrangement links TRBV9 to TRBJ2-5; TRBD1 aligns across 9 bases. With V trimmed by 7 bases and J by 5 bases, 12 bases remained unmatched. The V gene's germline CDR1 is SGDLS and CDR2 YYNGEE. The CDR3 is 15 amino acids. Looking up the rest from reference TRBV9 and TRBJ2-5 gives the full variable domain: DSGVTQTPKHLITATGQRVTLRCSPRSGDLSVYWYQQSLDQGLQFLIQYYNGEERAKGNILERFSAQQFPDLHSELNLSSLELGDSALYFCASGHDDRGSETQYFGPGTRLLVL.

The chain joins TRBV6-4 to TRBJ1-4; D might be TRBD1 (6 bases). V was pared by 3 bases and J by 8 bases, with 13 bases between. Looked up from germline, CDR1 is MRHNA and CDR2 is SNTAGT. This CDR3 spans 14 amino acids. CDR3 loop: CASSESGGEEKLFF. In DNA, the CDR3 is TGTGCCAGCAGTGAATCCGGGGGCGAAGAAAAACTGTTTTTT.

J is TRBJ2-1 and V is TRBV18; possible D gene TRBD1, 6 bases. Germline V gene lookup returns CDR1 KGHSH and CDR2 LQKENI. Trimming took 2 bases from V and 7 from J, leaving 15 bases between them. The CDR3 runs 15 residues. The CDR3: CASSPEVQGSNEQFF. The DNA of the CDR3 is TGTGCCAGCTCACCAGAGGTTCAGGGGAGTAATGAGCAGTTCTTC.

This chain connects TRBV28 to TRBJ2-1; perhaps TRBD2 as D (6 bases). With 9 bases removed from V and 8 bases from J, the gap between germline ends came to 11 bases. Looked up from germline, CDR1 is MDHEN and CDR2 is SYDVKM. The CDR3 extends over 11 amino acids. The CDR3 loop reads CASFGDYEQFF. The CDR3 DNA reads as TGTGCCAGTTTTGGGGACTATGAGCAGTTCTTC. The full variable domain, in which reference TRBV28 and TRBJ2-1 provide the parts outside the CDR3, is DVKVTQSSRYLVKRTGEKVFLECVQDMDHENMFWYRQDPGLGLRLIYFSYDVKMKEKGDIPEGYSVSREKKERFSLILESASTNQTSMYLCASFGDYEQFFGPGTRLTVL.

The chain combines TRBV5-6 with TRBJ1-2, with D possibly TRBD1 on 6 matching bases. Deletions cut 0 bases from V and 5 bases from J, with 8 bases between. This CDR3 spans 13 amino acids. Germline lookup yields CDR1 SGHDT and CDR2 YYEEEE. The CDR3 DNA follows: TGTGCCAGCAGCTTGGAAGGACAGTATGGCTACACCTTC. Translating it yields CASSLEGQYGYTF.

The V gene is TRBV5-1, the J gene TRBJ2-7; TRBD2 is a possible D gene (6 bases). This CDR3 has 18 residues. V was clipped by 0 bases and J by 1 base, with 20 bases between them. Looked up from germline, CDR1 is SGHRS and CDR2 is YFSETQ. As DNA, the CDR3 is TGCGCCAGCAGCTTGGGGGACCCGGGAACAGGAGGGTCCTACGAGCAGTACTTC. This encodes CASSLGDPGTGGSYEQYF.

The chain joins TRBV7-8 to TRBJ1-6; no reliable D call. CDR1 and CDR2 from the germline V gene are SGHVS and FQNEAQ. This CDR3 contains 17 residues. V lost 3 bases and J 0 bases, leaving 12 bases between the germline ends. The CDR3 sequence is CASSFPRLSSYNSPLHF. CDR3 nucleotides: TGTGCCAGCAGCTTCCCCAGGCTAAGCTCCTATAATTCACCCCTCCACTTT.

The gene calls are TRBV19 and TRBJ2-1; tentative D call: TRBD1 (5 bases). The germline CDR1 and CDR2 sequences are LNHDA and SQIVND (reference sequence). The V end lost 1 base, the J end lost 0 bases, and 7 bases lay between the germline ends. The CDR3 runs to 15 residues. The DNA for the CDR3 is TGTGCCAGTAGTATAGGACAGCCCTCCTACAATGAGCAGTTCTTC. It translates to CASSIGQPSYNEQFF.

This clone was counted between two and nine times. This sequence joins TRBV5-1 and TRBJ1-5; TRBD1 might be the D (5 bases). The CDR3 totals 15 residues. V shed 0 bases and J shed 6 bases, with 13 bases lying between them. Germline V lookup: CDR1 SGHRS, CDR2 YFSETQ. CDR3 residues: CASSLGGAGGQPQHF. The CDR3 DNA reads TGCGCCAGCAGCTTGGGAGGGGCGGGGGGTCAGCCCCAGCATTTT. Filled out from reference TRBV5-1 and TRBJ1-5, the complete variable domain reads KAGVTQTPRYLIKTRGQQVTLSCSPISGHRSVSWYQQTPGQGLQFLFEYFSETQRNKGNFPGRFSGRQFSNSRSEMNVSTLELGDSALYLCASSLGGAGGQPQHFGDGTRLSIL.

The chain links TRBV9 to TRBJ2-6; a weak D match, TRBD2 (6 bases). This CDR3 comprises 15 residues. Trimming took off 6 bases at V and 0 bases at J, with 10 bases between the two ends. Germline CDR1 is SGDLS and CDR2 is YYNGEE. CDR3 loop: CASTRGSSGANVLTF. The CDR3 DNA sequence: TGTGCCAGCACGCGGGGAAGCTCTGGGGCCAACGTCCTGACTTTC.

The chain is built from TRBV6-4 and TRBJ1-2; 9 nucleotides match TRBD1. Germline V gene data show CDR1 as MRHNA and CDR2 as SNTAGT. There are 14 residues in the CDR3. After removal of 2 bases from V and 7 bases from J, the junction contained 5 bases not matched to a gene. The CDR3 region has the DNA TGTGCCAGCAGTGACACGGACAGGGGAGCTGGCTACACCTTC. This gives the protein CASSDTDRGAGYTF.

V usage is TRBV6-6 and J usage is TRBJ1-1, with TRBD1 matching 8 bases. This CDR3 spans 14 amino acids. The germline CDR1 and CDR2 sequences are MNHNY and SVGAGI (reference sequence). V was pared by 2 bases and J by 5 bases, with 4 bases of the junction left unmatched. The CDR3: CASSYETGETEAFF. CDR3 nucleotides: TGTGCCAGCAGTTACGAGACAGGGGAGACTGAAGCTTTCTTT.

The chain couples TRBV9 to TRBJ2-3; 8 positions agree with TRBD2. The V segment lost 4 bases and the J segment 1 base; nucleotides outside the gene matches: 8. Germline CDR1 reads SGDLS; CDR2 reads YYNGEE. The length of the CDR3 is 16 residues. In DNA form, the CDR3 reads TGTGCCAGCAGCCAAGCAGCGGGAGCCCGCACAGATACGCAGTATTTT. It is translated as CASSQAAGARTDTQYF.

This chain connects TRBV4-1 to TRBJ1-2; 9 nucleotides agree with TRBD1. With 5 bases clipped from V and 1 base from J, the junction kept 8 bases outside the gene matches. In germline, CDR1 is MGHRA, CDR2 YSYEKL. CDR3 length equals 16 residues. The CDR3 region is CASSAGDRAFNYGYTF. The CDR3 bases are TGCGCCAGCAGCGCCGGGGACAGGGCTTTTAACTATGGCTACACCTTC.

The J gene is TRBJ1-5, the V gene TRBV19; 10 bases align to TRBD1. Germline-derived CDR1 and CDR2 are LNHDA and SQIVND (reference sequence). The CDR3 runs to 15 residues. V lost 7 bases and J lost 1; bases outside the gene matches: 4. CDR3 amino acids: CASTPTGGSNQPQHF. In nucleotides, the CDR3 is TGTGCCAGTACACCGACAGGGGGCAGCAATCAGCCCCAGCATTTT. Full variable domain (rest looked up from reference TRBV19 and TRBJ1-5): DGGITQSPKYLFRKEGQNVTLSCEQNLNHDAMYWYRQDPGQGLRLIYYSQIVNDFQKGDIAEGYSVSREKKESFPLTVTSAQKNPTAFYLCASTPTGGSNQPQHFGDGTRLSIL.

The chain employs TRBV2 and TRBJ2-1; D remains ambiguous. From germline, CDR1 is SNHLY and CDR2 FYNNEI. This CDR3 region has 16 residues. The ends were cut back, 5 bases at V and 4 bases at J, with 18 bases in the middle. CDR3 DNA sequence: TGTGCCAGCAGTCCGTTGATAGTCTCGGTATACAATGAGCAGTTCTTC. This codes for CASSPLIVSVYNEQFF.

This clone showed up just a few times. V is TRBV6-6 and J is TRBJ2-2; TRBD1 agrees at 8 bases. This CDR3 comprises 13 residues. Trimming removed 7 bases from V and 7 bases from J; junction bases left unmatched: 5. CDR1 and CDR2 from the germline V gene are MNHNY and SVGAGI (reference sequence). CDR3 sequence: CASTGQEHGELFF. The CDR3 DNA sequence: TGTGCCAGCACGGGACAGGAACACGGGGAGCTGTTTTTT.

V usage is TRBV21-1 and J usage is TRBJ2-2; the table's TRBD1 call for D was not verified on the DNA. TRBV21-1 constitutes a pseudogene. The CDR3 is made up of 18 amino acids. The CDR3 spells CASNPKGTGTGPCGELFF. The DNA for the CDR3 is TGTGCCAGCAACCCAAAAGGAACCGGGACAGGGCCGTGCGGGGAGCTGTTTTTT.

V is TRBV29-1 and J is TRBJ2-7; weak D call: TRBD2 (6 bases). V lost 0 bases and J 0 bases, leaving 12 bases between the germline ends. Looked up from germline, CDR1 is SQVTM and CDR2 is ANQGSEA. The CDR3 is 15 residues long. CDR3 in DNA: TGCAGCGTTGAAGACCCGGGCGGGAACTCCTACGAGCAGTACTTC. This sequence encodes CSVEDPGGNSYEQYF.

V usage is TRBV18 and J usage is TRBJ1-3; no clear D gene. Germline assignment: CDR1 KGHSH and CDR2 LQKENI. This CDR3 is built from 12 residues. Trimming cost V 3 bases and J 4 bases, with 4 bases left between them. The CDR3 loop reads CASSPEGNTIYF. The CDR3 nucleotides read TGTGCCAGCTCACCGGAAGGAAACACCATATATTTT.

The V gene is TRBV15, the J gene TRBJ1-1, with 9 bases identical to TRBD1. This CDR3 is 15 amino acids long. Germline V gives CDR1 LNHNV, CDR2 YYDKDF (reference sequence). Unmatched junction bases numbered 6, after V lost 7 bases and J lost 0 bases. CDR3 amino acids: CATTQGARLNTEAFF. For the CDR3, the DNA is TGTGCCACCACACAGGGGGCGCGATTGAACACTGAAGCTTTCTTT.

The CDR3 loop is CASSQDPGGANEQYV. The CDR3 DNA is TGCGCCAGCAGCCAAGATCCGGGGGGTGCAAACGAGCAGTACGTC. The gene calls are TRBV4-1 and TRBJ2-7; 7 bases fit TRBD2. Germline V lookup: CDR1 MGHRA, CDR2 YSYEKL. This CDR3 contains 15 residues. V lost 0 bases to trimming and J lost 5 bases; unmatched junction nucleotides: 7.

J is TRBJ2-2 and V is TRBV2, with TRBD2 matching 12 bases. The CDR3 loop spans 14 amino acids. Looked up from germline, CDR1 is SNHLY and CDR2 is FYNNEI. J lost 6 bases, V lost 8 bases, and 4 bases had no gene match. In DNA form, the CDR3 reads TGTGCCAGCTCTAGCGGGAGGGCCCCCGGGGAGCTGTTTTTT. Its translation is CASSSGRAPGELFF.

The chain combines TRBV28 with TRBJ2-3; TRBD1 agrees at 8 bases. The CDR3 consists of 18 residues. Germline V gives CDR1 MDHEN, CDR2 SYDVKM. Trimming at V came to 2 bases and at J to 3 bases, leaving 13 bases not matched to a gene. The CDR3 spells CASSLGQGAGGRTDTQYF. The CDR3 DNA follows: TGTGCCAGCAGTTTAGGCCAGGGGGCTGGCGGTAGGACAGATACGCAGTATTTT.

The chain links TRBV28 to TRBJ2-5; D call uncertain. This CDR3 comprises 13 residues. Trimming removed 2 bases at V and 2 bases at J, with 6 bases between. CDR1 is MDHEN, CDR2 SYDVKM, per germline. The CDR3 protein is CASSLGKQETQYF. DNA for the CDR3: TGTGCCAGCAGTTTAGGTAAACAAGAGACCCAGTACTTC.

This chain links TRBV6-4 with TRBJ2-1; no definite D call. This CDR3 contains 16 residues. The V gene's germline CDR1 is MRHNA and CDR2 SNTAGT. Trimming shortened V by 5 bases and J by 9 bases, and 23 bases separated the two germline ends. The CDR3 nucleotides are TGTGCCAGCAGTCCTACGGTGTCCGACGTGGTCGGTGAGCAGTTCTTC. Amino acids: CASSPTVSDVVGEQFF.

The chain carries TRBV6-5 and TRBJ1-1, with D unresolved. The CDR3 is 14 residues long. CDR1 is MNHEY and CDR2 is SVGAGI in the germline V gene. V gave up 5 bases and J gave up 3 bases, with 13 bases separating them. For the CDR3, the DNA is TGTGCCAGCAGTCGAAACGGCGCCTACACTGAAGCTTTCTTT. Translated, it gives CASSRNGAYTEAFF.

This clone showed up just a few times. The chain recombines TRBV18 with TRBJ2-7; tentatively, D is TRBD1 or TRBD2 (6 bases each). The V end lost 6 bases, the J end lost 5 bases, and 17 bases lay between the germline ends. Germline CDR1 reads KGHSH; CDR2 reads LQKENI. This CDR3 is 14 amino acids long. CDR3 nucleotides: TGTGCCAGCTCCCTAGGGGGAGGAAGCGACGAGCAGTACGTC. Protein: CASSLGGGSDEQYV.

V usage is TRBV19 and J usage is TRBJ2-7; D uncertain. Germline V gene lookup returns CDR1 LNHDA and CDR2 SQIVND (reference sequence). Trimming removed 9 bases from V and 6 bases from J, with 9 bases in between. The CDR3 loop spans 10 amino acids. CDR3 coding DNA: TGTGCCAGCGCCGGAGTCGAGCAGTACTTC. Translation gives CASAGVEQYF.

This chain uses TRBV9 with TRBJ2-3, with D perhaps assigned TRBD1 or TRBD2 (6 bases each). The CDR3 spans 15 residues. Germline V gene lookup returns CDR1 SGDLS and CDR2 YYNGEE. The V and J ends lost 2 bases and 1 base respectively, with 11 bases between them. The DNA for the CDR3 is TGTGCCAGCAGCGTGGGGGGACACCGCACAGATACGCAGTATTTT. Amino acids: CASSVGGHRTDTQYF.